This TCR beta chain appears in the sequencing data of a study of T cells in Graves' hyperthyroidism and ophthalmopathy. Study information: The authors collected peripheral blood at initial diagnosis, before any treatment.

The CDR3 spans 11 residues. Trimming took 8 bases from V and 0 from J, leaving 7 bases between them. CDR1 is GTSNPN and CDR2 is SVGIG in the germline V gene (reference sequence). RNA transcripts yielded amplified TCR beta CDR3 regions. Primed by the HTBI set, a first-round RT-PCR was run on the TCR CDR3. Using its own MiXCR run on the multiplex PCR reads, TCRdb lists one record per CDR3 protein. This table holds about 560,000 distinct CDR3 sequences, 16% found once. The V gene is TRBV30, the J gene TRBJ1-1, with D unclear. This receptor was taken from a woman aged 18-35 years with Graves' hyperthyroidism. Material: blood. In DNA, the CDR3 is TGTGCCGGAACAATGAACACTGAAGCTTTCTTT. It codes for CAGTMNTEAFF.